These T cell receptor beta chains were read from a single sample in a study of immune evolution from preneoplasia to lung adenocarcinoma. Some clones are missing from TCRdb's copy, which holds only in-frame ones; the method was immunoSEQ multiplex PCR. This repertoire shows about 4,000 clones, around 80% found once; its top ten account for 12% to 15%. Sequenced: FFPE adjacent normal lung tissue. These receptors were taken from a person aged 60 to 85 with lung adenocarcinoma. CDR3s include the opening cysteine and the closing phenylalanine or tryptophan. The D gene is left open where the match is weak. The size of a clone is reported for some rows only, either as once, few or many, or as a class for expanded clones.

once | NA | TRBV27 | CASSLGARGDYEQYF
once | NA | TRBV11-2 | CASSLDPGSSYEQYF
NA | NA | TRBV6-1 | CASRQGNLNSGEQYF
NA | NA | TRBV6-5 | CASSLTTTSYEQYF
NA | NA | TRBV19 | CASSQGGLDYGYTF
NA | TRBD2 | TRBV27 | CASRLAGGQGDTQYF
NA | NA | TRBV2 | CASSDSLDQYF
NA | NA | TRBV5-4 | CASSLEGRVGAEAFF
NA | TRBD2 | TRBV7-9 | CASSLAPSGNDEQFF
NA | NA | TRBV2 | CASSEVLGYTF
once | NA | TRBV5-6 | CASSLGTTNRNEQFF
once | NA | TRBV20-1 | CSAEAIGKAFF
NA | NA | TRBV9 | CASSPRDFPYYEQYF
NA | NA | TRBV7-9 | CASSFPGTYEQYF
NA | NA | TRBV10-2 | CASSEEVGGFEQYF
NA | NA | TRBV19 | CASSKAQGQPQHF
NA | NA | TRBV6-1 | CASSWLKAGSYEQYF
NA | NA | TRBV4-3 | CASSQEGSLDEQFF
NA | TRBD2 | TRBV11-2 | CASSGRRLAGYEQYF
NA | TRBD1 | TRBV19 | CASSTQGAGANILTF
NA | NA | TRBV30 | CAWSGSREGAFF
NA | NA | TRBV5-1 | CASSLAGTQNTEAFF
NA | NA | TRBV19 | CASSPPGGNTEAFF
NA | TRBD1 | TRBV9 | CASSATGTGTGYTF
NA | NA | TRBV19 | CASSIMSTENIQYF
NA | TRBD2 | TRBV15 | CATSRGLAGDNEQFF
NA | NA | TRBV30 | CACRPQHDGNTEAFF